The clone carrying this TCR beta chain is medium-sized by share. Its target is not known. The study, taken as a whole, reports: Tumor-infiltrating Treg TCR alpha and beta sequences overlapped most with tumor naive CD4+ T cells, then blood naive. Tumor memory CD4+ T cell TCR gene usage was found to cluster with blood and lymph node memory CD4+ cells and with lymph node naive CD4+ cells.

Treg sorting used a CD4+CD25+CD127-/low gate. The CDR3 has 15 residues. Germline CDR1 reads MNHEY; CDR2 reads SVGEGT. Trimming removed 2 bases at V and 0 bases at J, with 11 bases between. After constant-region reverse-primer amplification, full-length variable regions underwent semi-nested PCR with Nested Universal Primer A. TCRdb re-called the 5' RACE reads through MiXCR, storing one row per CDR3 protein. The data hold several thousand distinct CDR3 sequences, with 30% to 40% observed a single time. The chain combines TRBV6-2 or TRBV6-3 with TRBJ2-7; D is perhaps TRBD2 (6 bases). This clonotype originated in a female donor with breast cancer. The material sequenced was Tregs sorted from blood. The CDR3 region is CASSYTGASSYEQYF. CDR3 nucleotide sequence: TGTGCCAGCAGTTACACGGGAGCGAGCTCCTACGAGCAGTACTTC.